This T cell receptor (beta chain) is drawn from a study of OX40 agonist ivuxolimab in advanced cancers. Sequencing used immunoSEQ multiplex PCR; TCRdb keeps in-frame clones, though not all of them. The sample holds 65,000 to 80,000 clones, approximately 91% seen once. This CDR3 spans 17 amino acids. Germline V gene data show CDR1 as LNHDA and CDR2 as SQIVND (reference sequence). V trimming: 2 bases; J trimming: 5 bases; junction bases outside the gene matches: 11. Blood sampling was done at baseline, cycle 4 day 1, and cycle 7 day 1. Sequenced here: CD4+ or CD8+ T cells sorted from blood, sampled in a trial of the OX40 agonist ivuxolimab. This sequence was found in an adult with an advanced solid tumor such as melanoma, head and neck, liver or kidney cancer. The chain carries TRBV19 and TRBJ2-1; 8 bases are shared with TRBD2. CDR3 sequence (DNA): TGTGCCAGTAGTATATCCTGGCCTAGCGGGCTTAACAATGAGCAGTTCTTC. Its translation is CASSISWPSGLNNEQFF.